These 3 T cell receptor beta chains were sequenced from one sample in a study of T cell changes during pregnancy in multiple sclerosis. Assay used: immunoSEQ multiplex PCR; TCRdb lists only in-frame clones, some missing. The sample has fewer than 50,000 clones, 94% seen once. The source was CD8+ T cells from peripheral blood mononuclear cells, collected in the first trimester of pregnancy. The receptors stem from a female donor with multiple sclerosis, enrolled in a pregnancy study.

This clone occurred once. V usage is TRBV29-1 and J usage is TRBJ2-1, with D perhaps TRBD1 (5 bases). The CDR3 runs to 14 residues. Germline loops: CDR1 SQVTM, CDR2 ANQGSEA. Trimming took 6 bases from V and 1 from J, leaving 13 bases between them. CDR3 loop: CSVKGQLSYNEQFF. CDR3 DNA sequence: TGCAGCGTGAAGGGGCAGCTTTCCTACAATGAGCAGTTCTTC.

The count of this clone is one. J is TRBJ1-1 and V is TRBV4-2, with D unresolved. Germline V gene sequence: CDR1 LGHNA, CDR2 YNFKEQ. V was pared by 1 base and J by 0 bases, with 12 bases between. The length of the CDR3 is 16 residues. CDR3 loop: CASSQAAGRVNTEAFF. CDR3 bases: TGTGCCAGCAGCCAAGCGGCGGGCCGGGTGAACACTGAAGCTTTCTTT.

This clone showed up just once. The chain is built from TRBV7-9 and TRBJ2-7, with D possibly being TRBD2 (5 bases). Germline loops: CDR1 SEHNR, CDR2 FQNEAQ (reference sequence). V lost 5 bases and J lost 6, with 17 bases in between. CDR3 length: 14 amino acids. This chain's CDR3 is CASSRDSRVGEQYF. The DNA for the CDR3 is TGTGCCAGCAGCCGAGATTCGAGGGTGGGCGAGCAGTACTTC.